This T cell receptor (beta chain) was sequenced during a study of blood T cell repertoires in COVID-19. Across the whole study: Whether acute or convalescent, the COVID-19 samples came from the United States, Italy and Spain. From T cells, B-cell-depleted T cells, or PBMCs came the material, which was cDNA or gDNA.

As originally analysed: Cell counts per sample came from amplifying reference gene primers. Profiling relied on immunoSEQ multiplex PCR, and the TCRdb table lists in-frame clones only, not all of them. D and trimming were read from the DNA, whereas the V and J calls and clone size are those reported in that table. The sample has around 700,000 clones, 70% to 90% seen once; the top ten hold 0.2% to 0.3%. The CDR3 sequence is 17 residues long. Input material: peripheral blood. The chain has TRBV21-1 and TRBJ1-1; the table's D call, TRBD1, has no DNA check behind it. TRBV21-1 corresponds to a pseudogene. The receptor was isolated from a woman between 18 and 29 years old with acute or convalescent COVID-19. Here the CDR3 reads CASTSGDRDDYFPEAFF. CDR3 sequence (DNA): TGTGCCAGCACCTCAGGAGACAGGGACGATTATTTCCCTGAAGCTTTCTTT.